The following is a T cell receptor (beta chain) sequence with its context. The sample comes from a study of cytomegalovirus exposure and HLA in healthy donors. The CDR3 loop spans 16 amino acids. The V gene end was trimmed by 6 bases and the J gene end by 4 bases; junction bases not matched to a gene: 13. Germline V gene data show CDR1 as SGHNT and CDR2 as YYREEE (reference sequence). The PCR was carried out with 60 Vbeta primers and 13 Jbeta primers. TCRdb keeps only in-frame clones here, not all; method: immunoSEQ multiplex PCR. The sample includes around 230,000 clones, roughly 73% of them seen just once.

The V call is TRBV5-4, the J call TRBJ1-1, with 9 bases matching TRBD1. This sequence originates from a boy between 10 and 17 years old in good health and CMV-seronegative. The specimen was PBMCs. As DNA, the CDR3 is TGTGCCAGCACCATAGATAACAGGGGGCGGGTCACTGAAGCTTTCTTT. Its protein is CASTIDNRGRVTEAFF.